These 21 T cell receptor beta chains were all obtained from the same sample, sequenced in a study of blood T cell repertoires in COVID-19. The protocol was immunoSEQ multiplex PCR, while the TCRdb copy is restricted to in-frame clones and leaves out a portion. Of over 250,000 clones in the sample, 60% to 75% are singletons; the top ten hold 2.5% to 4%. The sequenced material came from peripheral blood. The source of these receptors is a woman older than 75 with acute or convalescent COVID-19.

The DNA of the CDR3 is TGTGCCAGCAGCCGGGGACTAGTAGGCACAGATACGCAGTATTTT. This encodes CASSRGLVGTDTQYF. The chain has TRBV5-4 and TRBJ2-3; TRBD2 aligns across 8 bases. The germline V gene encodes CDR1 SGHNT and CDR2 YYREEE (reference sequence). J gave up 1 base and V 4 bases, and 5 bases lay outside the gene matches. The CDR3 runs 15 residues.

The J gene is TRBJ2-1, the V gene TRBV5-1, with D possibly TRBD1 on 8 matching bases. The length of the CDR3 is 15 residues. CDR1 is SGHRS and CDR2 is YFSETQ in the germline V gene. Trimming pared 3 bases from V and 12 bases from J, leaving 22 bases between. The CDR3, as DNA: TGCGCCAGCAGCTGGGGAGGGCAGGGGGCGGGTGCGCAGTTCTTC. Residues: CASSWGGQGAGAQFF. Combining the CDR3 with reference TRBV5-1 and TRBJ2-1 gives the whole variable domain KAGVTQTPRYLIKTRGQQVTLSCSPISGHRSVSWYQQTPGQGLQFLFEYFSETQRNKGNFPGRFSGRQFSNSRSEMNVSTLELGDSALYLCASSWGGQGAGAQFFGPGTRLTVL.

The chain joins TRBV3-1 (or the pseudogene TRBV3-2) to TRBJ2-3; D is ambiguous. Germline-derived CDR1 and CDR2 are LGHDT and YNNKEL (reference sequence). Trimming left V 3 bases short and J 4 bases short, with 11 bases between. The CDR3 consists of 14 residues. The CDR3 DNA reads as TGTGCCAGCAGCCAGACCCGGGTGGCAGATACGCAGTATTTT. It encodes CASSQTRVADTQYF.

The V call is TRBV2, the J call TRBJ1-5; 9 bases are shared with TRBD1. V lost 6 bases to trimming and J lost 2 bases; unmatched junction nucleotides: 8. Germline assignment: CDR1 SNHLY and CDR2 FYNNEI. This CDR3 is built from 16 residues. The CDR3 DNA follows: TGTGCCAGCAGCCCGGGACAGGGTAGTGGCAATCAGCCCCAGCATTTT. Its translation is CASSPGQGSGNQPQHF.

The chain joins TRBV18 to TRBJ2-7; 7 nucleotides match TRBD1. V gave up 2 bases and J gave up 2 bases; unmatched junction bases: 6. Looked up from germline, CDR1 is KGHSH and CDR2 is LQKENI. The CDR3 has 15 residues. The DNA of the CDR3 is TGTGCCAGCTCACCAAGTACCGGGACAGCCTACGAGCAGTACTTC. It is translated as CASSPSTGTAYEQYF.

A few counts support this clone. V and J are TRBV7-2 and TRBJ2-7; 8 positions agree with TRBD2. Germline CDR1 reads SGHTA; CDR2 reads FQGNSA. The CDR3 totals 13 residues. With V trimmed by 1 base and J by 6 bases, 2 bases remained unmatched. This chain's CDR3 is CASSLGLAGEQYF. CDR3 sequence (DNA): TGTGCCAGCAGCTTAGGCCTAGCGGGCGAGCAGTACTTC.

As for this clone: The sample holds other DNA sequences that translate to the same CDR3. V and J are TRBV29-1 and TRBJ1-1; maybe TRBD1 (5 bases). Trimming took off 4 bases at V and 0 bases at J, with 9 bases between the two ends. The CDR3 sequence is 13 residues long. Per germline, CDR1 SQVTM and CDR2 ANQGSEA. The CDR3 region has the DNA TGCAGCGTTGTGCAGGGCCTGAACACTGAAGCTTTCTTT. Its translation: CSVVQGLNTEAFF.

The chain combines TRBV5-1 with TRBJ1-1; the D is unclear. V gave up 2 bases and J gave up 1 base, with 9 bases separating them. The CDR3 has 14 residues. In germline, CDR1 is SGHRS, CDR2 YFSETQ. This CDR3 reads CASSLGIANTEAFF. The CDR3 DNA reads TGCGCCAGCAGCTTAGGAATAGCGAACACTGAAGCTTTCTTT.

This clone was seen a handful of times. The gene calls are TRBV5-1 and TRBJ2-2; a possible D gene is TRBD1 (6 bases). V was shortened by 4 bases and J by 1 base, with 8 bases between the two germline ends. Looked up from germline, CDR1 is SGHRS and CDR2 is YFSETQ. The CDR3 contains 14 residues. CDR3 region: CASSEQGNTGELFF. CDR3 nucleotides: TGCGCCAGCAGCGAACAGGGGAACACCGGGGAGCTGTTTTTT.

This chain uses TRBV18 with TRBJ2-7, with TRBD1 identical over 10 bases. The germline gives CDR1 KGHSH, CDR2 LQKENI. V trimming: 4 bases; J trimming: 0 bases; junction bases outside the gene matches: 12. The length of the CDR3 is 18 residues. The CDR3 here is CASSQSTGGFYSSYEQYF. The CDR3 DNA reads as TGTGCCAGCTCACAGTCGACAGGGGGCTTTTATAGCTCCTACGAGCAGTACTTC. Variable domain in full (rest from reference TRBV18 and TRBJ2-7): NAGVMQNPRHLVRRRGQEARLRCSPMKGHSHVYWYRQLPEEGLKFMVYLQKENIIDESGMPKERFSAEFPKEGPSILRIQQVVRGDSAAYFCASSQSTGGFYSSYEQYFGPGTRLTVT.

The rearrangement joins TRBV2 to TRBJ2-1; TRBD2 agrees at 12 bases. The V and J ends lost 6 bases and 8 bases, in that order; junction bases with no gene match: 8. From germline, CDR1 is SNHLY and CDR2 FYNNEI. This CDR3 is built from 15 residues. The CDR3: CASRTSGSIGHEQFF. Here the CDR3 DNA reads TGTGCCAGCAGGACTAGCGGGAGTATCGGCCATGAGCAGTTCTTC.

The chain employs TRBV18 and TRBJ1-2, with 8 bases lining up with TRBD1. Germline assignment: CDR1 KGHSH and CDR2 LQKENI. V was pared by 6 bases and J by 4 bases, with 7 bases of the junction left unmatched. The CDR3 has 14 residues. The CDR3, as DNA: TGTGCCAGCTCCCCGGACAGGGCGGGCTATGGCTACACCTTC. Its translation is CASSPDRAGYGYTF.

The chain combines TRBV20-1 with TRBJ2-1; 14 bases are a match to TRBD2. CDR1 DFQATT and CDR2 SNEGSKA come from the germline V gene (reference sequence). The CDR3 spans 16 residues. Germline trimming cut 3 bases from V and 5 bases from J; bases unmatched to any gene: 6. The CDR3 DNA follows: TGCAGTGCTAGTCGGACTAGCGGGGGGACACACAATGAGCAGTTCTTC. Translation gives CSASRTSGGTHNEQFF.

In its sample, this clone was seen a few times. The chain recombines TRBV6-5 with TRBJ1-1; D gene uncertain. V lost 6 bases, J lost 0 bases, and 11 bases lay in between. CDR3 length equals 14 residues. Germline V lookup: CDR1 MNHEY, CDR2 SVGAGI. DNA for the CDR3: TGTGCCAGCAGCTTCTACTCCATGAACACTGAAGCTTTCTTT. The encoded protein is CASSFYSMNTEAFF.

This sequence joins TRBV5-5 and TRBJ1-2, with D perhaps TRBD1 (5 bases). Trimming stripped 4 bases from V and 4 bases from J, with 11 bases between. The germline V gene has CDR1 SGHKS and CDR2 YYEKEE (reference sequence). The CDR3 length is 13 residues. The CDR3 reads CASSPGSPYGYTF. In DNA, the CDR3 is TGTGCCAGCAGCCCAGGGTCCCCCTATGGCTACACCTTC.

The V gene is TRBV15, the J gene TRBJ2-5; the D is unclear. V gave up 3 bases and J gave up 5 bases, with 7 bases separating them. The length of the CDR3 is 12 residues. Germline CDR1 and CDR2: LNHNV and YYDKDF (reference sequence). The CDR3 sequence: CATSRPGETQYF. Written as DNA, the CDR3 is TGTGCCACCAGCAGGCCTGGCGAGACCCAGTACTTC. Combining the CDR3 with reference TRBV15 and TRBJ2-5 gives the whole variable domain DAMVIQNPRYQVTQFGKPVTLSCSQTLNHNVMYWYQQKSSQAPKLLFHYYDKDFNNEADTPDNFQSRRPNTSFCFLDIRSPGLGDTAMYLCATSRPGETQYFGPGTRLLVL.

This chain joins TRBV3-1 (or the pseudogene TRBV3-2) and TRBJ2-1; the D gene is possibly TRBD2 (5 bases). V was cut by 4 bases and J by 7 bases, with 14 bases left in between. This CDR3 spans 14 amino acids. CDR1 is LGHDT, CDR2 YNNKEL, per germline (reference sequence). The CDR3 loop is CASSPHTSVNEQFF. The CDR3 region has the DNA TGTGCCAGCAGCCCTCATACTAGTGTTAATGAGCAGTTCTTC.

CDR3 nucleotide sequence: TGCGCCAGCAGCTTGACCGGGACAGGGGTAGAAGATACGCAGTATTTT. Its translation: CASSLTGTGVEDTQYF. V usage is TRBV5-1 and J usage is TRBJ2-3; 10 bases are shared with TRBD1. With 1 base clipped from V and 5 bases from J, the junction kept 7 bases outside the gene matches. The CDR3 loop spans 16 amino acids. Germline lookup yields CDR1 SGHRS and CDR2 YFSETQ.

V usage is TRBV5-1 and J usage is TRBJ1-6, with D hard to call. Germline assignment: CDR1 SGHRS and CDR2 YFSETQ. This CDR3 is built from 15 residues. With 0 bases removed from V and 7 bases from J, the gap between germline ends came to 11 bases. CDR3 bases: TGCGCCAGCAGCTTGGAACCCATTGGCAATTCACCCCTCCACTTT. The encoded protein is CASSLEPIGNSPLHF.

The sample holds one count of this clone. The J gene is TRBJ1-4, the V gene TRBV19; TRBD1 is a possible D gene (5 bases). V lost 7 bases to trimming and J lost 8 bases, with 14 bases between them. The CDR3 is made up of 13 amino acids. CDR1 is LNHDA, CDR2 SQIVND, per germline (reference sequence). The CDR3 is CASIGGTGEKLFF. The CDR3 region has the DNA TGTGCCAGTATTGGCGGGACGGGAGAAAAACTGTTTTTT. Drawing the rest from reference TRBV19 and TRBJ1-4, the complete variable domain is DGGITQSPKYLFRKEGQNVTLSCEQNLNHDAMYWYRQDPGQGLRLIYYSQIVNDFQKGDIAEGYSVSREKKESFPLTVTSAQKNPTAFYLCASIGGTGEKLFFGSGTQLSVL.

The chain combines TRBV6-1 with TRBJ2-7; the D gene is possibly TRBD1 (6 bases). From germline, CDR1 is MNHNS and CDR2 SASEGT. The CDR3 consists of 15 residues. With 1 base removed from V and 6 bases from J, the gap between germline ends came to 16 bases. In nucleotides, the CDR3 is TGTGCCAGCAGTGAAGAGGTAACAGGGTTGCGCGAGCAGTACTTC. Translated: CASSEEVTGLREQYF.